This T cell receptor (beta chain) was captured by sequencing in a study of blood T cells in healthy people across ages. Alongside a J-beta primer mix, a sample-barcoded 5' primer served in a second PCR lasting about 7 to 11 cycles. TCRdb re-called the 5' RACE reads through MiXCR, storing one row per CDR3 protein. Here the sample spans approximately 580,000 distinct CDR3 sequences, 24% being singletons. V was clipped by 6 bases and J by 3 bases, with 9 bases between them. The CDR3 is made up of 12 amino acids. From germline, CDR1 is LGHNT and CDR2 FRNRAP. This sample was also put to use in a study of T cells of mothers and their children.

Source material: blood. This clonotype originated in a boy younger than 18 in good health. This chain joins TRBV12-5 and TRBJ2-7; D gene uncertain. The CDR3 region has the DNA TGTGCTAGTGGGATTATCCGCTACGAGCAGTACTTC. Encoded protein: CASGIIRYEQYF.